The 5 T cell receptor beta chains presented below share a single source sample, sequenced in a study of CD8 T cells in Susac syndrome. Reverse transcription of roughly 0.45 to 1 ug RNA used random hexamers. TCRdb re-derived calls from the immunoSEQ multiplex PCR reads in MiXCR, one entry per CDR3 protein. Among some 110,000 distinct CDR3 sequences listed, 90% to 95% were seen once. Sequencing was performed on CD4+ T cells from PBMCs. These receptors were collected from a human donor in good health.

The chain carries TRBV21-1 and TRBJ1-5; TRBD1 is the table's D call, not checked against the DNA. TRBV21-1 is reported as a pseudogene. The CDR3 loop spans 14 amino acids. CDR3 residues: CASSKGEGGQPQHF. The CDR3 DNA follows: TGTGCCAGCAGCAAAGGTGAGGGGGGCCAGCCCCAGCATTTT.

V gene TRBV11-2 combines with J gene TRBJ2-2, with D hard to call. CDR1 SGHAT and CDR2 FQNNGV come from the germline V gene. V lost 1 base and J lost 4, with 7 bases in between. The CDR3 is 14 amino acids. CDR3 protein: CASSLVPRTGELFF. The CDR3 DNA sequence: TGTGCCAGCAGCTTAGTCCCGCGCACCGGGGAGCTGTTTTTT.

The chain carries TRBV23-1 and TRBJ1-4; D is unclear. TRBV23-1 is labeled an ORF, and its function is uncertain. Trimming cost V 7 bases and J 4 bases, with 13 bases left between them. The CDR3 is made up of 14 amino acids. The CDR3 sequence is CASTPRGFNEKLFF. The CDR3 DNA sequence: TGCGCCAGCACCCCCCGAGGGTTTAATGAAAAACTGTTTTTT.

The rearrangement links TRBV25-1 to TRBJ2-1, with no clear D. Germline-derived CDR1 and CDR2 are MGHDK and SYGVNS. The CDR3 loop spans 16 amino acids. With 5 bases removed from V and 6 bases from J, the gap between germline ends came to 20 bases. The CDR3 DNA follows: TGTGCCAGCAGTCCCCTCGGCTCCTTATATTCCAATGAGCAGTTCTTC. Translating gives CASSPLGSLYSNEQFF.

The CDR3 spells CASSLRGTGNIQYF. The CDR3 coding sequence is TGTGCCAGCAGCTTAAGAGGGACAGGGAACATTCAGTACTTC. The genes are TRBV11-2 and TRBJ2-4; TRBD1 matches at 9 bases. Germline loops: CDR1 SGHAT, CDR2 FQNNGV. The CDR3 contains 14 residues. Trimming removed 2 bases from V and 7 bases from J; junction bases left unmatched: 3.